This entry lists 28 T cell receptor beta chains sequenced from one sample in a study of Ad26.COV2.S vaccination and SARS-CoV-2 variants. Regarding treatment: some 20 received Ad26.COV2.S at low or high dose, single or two shots; 5 received placebo; per-sample allocation not given. Sampling happened 63 days after the first vaccine or placebo injection. TCRdb's table, derived via immunoSEQ multiplex PCR, lists solely in-frame clones and lacks some. This sample has over 200,000 clones, with approximately 88% found just once. The specimen comprised peripheral blood, sampled in a trial of Ad26.COV2.S vaccine versus placebo. The source is a person between 18 and 59 years old who received the Ad26.COV2.S COVID-19 vaccine or a placebo.

The J gene is TRBJ2-7, the V gene TRBV5-4; D unclear. Between the trimmed V and J ends, which lost 0 bases and 0 bases, there was a span of 7 bases. The CDR3 runs to 14 residues. Germline CDR1 and CDR2: SGHNT and YYREEE (reference sequence). This chain's CDR3 is CASSLGFGSYEQYF. In DNA form, the CDR3 reads TGTGCCAGCAGCTTGGGATTCGGCTCCTACGAGCAGTACTTC.

The chain employs TRBV19 and TRBJ1-3; D is undetermined. Germline V gives CDR1 LNHDA, CDR2 SQIVND (reference sequence). Trimming cost V 3 bases and J 4 bases, with 13 bases left between them. CDR3 length: 15 amino acids. In DNA form, the CDR3 reads TGTGCCAGTAGTATCGAATCGTCCAGGGGAAACACCATATATTTT. Amino acid sequence: CASSIESSRGNTIYF.

The genes are TRBV7-8 and TRBJ2-5; D may be TRBD1 or TRBD2 (5 bases each). V was shortened by 3 bases and J by 4 bases, with 12 bases between the two germline ends. Looked up from germline, CDR1 is SGHVS and CDR2 is FQNEAQ. The CDR3 runs 14 residues. CDR3 in amino acids: CASSFDLGRETQYF. In DNA, the CDR3 is TGTGCCAGCAGCTTCGACCTGGGACGAGAGACCCAGTACTTC.

This chain joins TRBV5-1 and TRBJ2-1; 10 nucleotides line up with TRBD2. Germline V CDR1 and CDR2: SGHRS, YFSETQ. With 5 bases clipped from V and 6 bases from J, the junction kept 11 bases outside the gene matches. The length of the CDR3 is 16 residues. The CDR3 loop is CASSPGTSETTNEQFF. CDR3 sequence (DNA): TGCGCCAGCAGTCCCGGGACTAGCGAGACGACCAATGAGCAGTTCTTC.

V gene TRBV10-3 combines with J gene TRBJ1-5; D not certain. The CDR3 spans 13 residues. The germline gives CDR1 ENHRY, CDR2 SYGVKD. V was shortened by 4 bases and J by 1 base, with 5 bases between the two germline ends. The chain's CDR3 is CAISGDSNQPQHF. CDR3 bases: TGTGCCATCAGTGGCGACAGCAATCAGCCCCAGCATTTT.

The chain uses TRBV28 and TRBJ1-5; D is ambiguous. The CDR3 spans 17 residues. Germline-derived CDR1 and CDR2 are MDHEN and SYDVKM. With 5 bases removed from V and 2 bases from J, the gap between germline ends came to 19 bases. The CDR3 region is CASSPYDVYRGNQPQHF. The DNA for the CDR3 is TGTGCCAGCAGTCCCTATGATGTATATCGTGGCAATCAGCCCCAGCATTTT.

The chain has TRBV6-1 and TRBJ1-5, with D possibly matching TRBD1 (6 bases). This CDR3 comprises 18 residues. The germline CDR1 and CDR2 sequences are MNHNS and SASEGT. V lost 2 bases and J lost 0, with 17 bases in between. The CDR3 here is CASSEPLTGSYSNQPQHF. The CDR3 DNA reads TGTGCCAGCAGTGAACCCTTGACAGGCTCCTATAGCAATCAGCCCCAGCATTTT.

The rearrangement joins TRBV5-4 to TRBJ2-7; 9 bases align to TRBD1. V was pared by 4 bases and J by 4 bases, with 9 bases of the junction left unmatched. From germline, CDR1 is SGHNT and CDR2 YYREEE (reference sequence). CDR3 length equals 15 residues. CDR3 loop: CASSERGQGDYEQYF. As DNA, the CDR3 is TGTGCCAGCAGCGAGAGGGGACAGGGAGATTACGAGCAGTACTTC. Supplemented by reference TRBV5-4 and TRBJ2-7, the full variable domain reads ETGVTQSPTHLIKTRGQQVTLRCSSQSGHNTVSWYQQALGQGPQFIFQYYREEENGRGNFPPRFSGLQFPNYSSELNVNALELDDSALYLCASSERGQGDYEQYFGPGTRLTVT.

The rearrangement links TRBV7-9 to TRBJ2-3; tentative D call: TRBD2 (6 bases). V lost 3 bases, J lost 1 base, and 17 bases lay in between. The CDR3 has 17 amino acids. The germline V gene has CDR1 SEHNR and CDR2 FQNEAQ (reference sequence). The CDR3 protein is CASSFNWHGSGTDTQYF. As DNA, the CDR3 is TGTGCCAGCAGCTTTAATTGGCACGGGAGCGGCACAGATACGCAGTATTTT.

J is TRBJ2-3 and V is TRBV6-5; 7 nucleotides align to TRBD1. This CDR3 is built from 15 residues. V gave up 7 bases and J gave up 0 bases; unmatched junction bases: 7. CDR1 MNHEY and CDR2 SVGAGI come from the germline V gene. The CDR3 protein is CASTTGTASTDTQYF. The CDR3 nucleotides are TGTGCCAGCACAACCGGGACAGCGAGCACAGATACGCAGTATTTT.

This chain uses TRBV7-2 with TRBJ2-2; 10 bases are a match to TRBD2. The germline V gene has CDR1 SGHTA and CDR2 FQGNSA. This CDR3 has 16 residues. V shed 5 bases, J shed 0 bases, and the junction held 3 bases outside the gene matches. CDR3 sequence: CASSVGTSANTGELFF. In DNA, the CDR3 is TGTGCCAGCAGCGTTGGGACTAGCGCGAACACCGGGGAGCTGTTTTTT. The full variable domain, its missing parts supplied by reference TRBV7-2 and TRBJ2-2, is GAGVSQSPSNKVTEKGKDVELRCDPISGHTALYWYRQSLGQGLEFLIYFQGNSAPDKSGLPSDRFSAERTGGSVSTLTIQRTQQEDSAVYLCASSVGTSANTGELFFGEGSRLTVL.

This clone was found a few times. This rearrangement joins TRBV27 to TRBJ2-2; D might be TRBD2 (5 bases). Trimming removed 2 bases from V and 1 base from J, with 14 bases in between. This CDR3 has 17 residues. CDR1 is MNHEY and CDR2 is SMNVEV in the germline V gene (reference sequence). The CDR3 protein is CASSLVGDPRNTGELFF. The CDR3, as DNA: TGTGCCAGCAGTTTAGTGGGAGACCCTCGGAACACCGGGGAGCTGTTTTTT.

About this clone: A read error may account for a junction end that differs from germline. V gene TRBV6-2 or TRBV6-3 combines with J gene TRBJ2-1; no reliable D call. Germline V gene sequence: CDR1 MNHEY, CDR2 SVGEGT. The CDR3 contains 13 residues. CDR3 sequence (DNA): TGTGCCAGCAGTTCCCCTCGCCACAATAAGCAGTTCTTC. Residues: CASSSPRHNKQFF.

V is TRBV5-6 and J is TRBJ2-3; 14 nucleotides align to TRBD2. Germline-derived CDR1 and CDR2 are SGHDT and YYEEEE. V shed 4 bases, J shed 5 bases, and the junction held 6 bases outside the gene matches. The CDR3 covers 16 residues. The CDR3 DNA reads as TGTGCCAGCAGCCGGACTAGCGGGGGGCGGCTAGATACGCAGTATTTT. It translates to CASSRTSGGRLDTQYF.

DNA for the CDR3: TGTGCCAGCAACAGACAGGGGAATAATTCACCCCTCCACTTT. Its protein product is CASNRQGNNSPLHF. The chain is built from TRBV7-2 and TRBJ1-6; 8 bases agree with TRBD1. J was trimmed by 5 bases and V by 7 bases; bases with no gene match: 4. Looked up from germline, CDR1 is SGHTA and CDR2 is FQGNSA. The CDR3 consists of 14 residues.

The CDR3, as DNA: TGTGCAAGTCTCCACCCTCTAGCGCACCCCTACAATGAGCAGTTCTTC. The encoded protein is CASLHPLAHPYNEQFF. The V and J genes are TRBV12-2 and TRBJ2-1; the D call in the table, TRBD2, was not verified against the DNA. TRBV12-2 is deemed a pseudogene. CDR3 length: 16 residues.

This chain connects TRBV7-2 to TRBJ2-7; a weak D match, TRBD2 (5 bases). Germline CDR1 reads SGHTA; CDR2 reads FQGNSA. The CDR3 extends over 16 amino acids. V gave up 5 bases and J gave up 6 bases, with 23 bases separating them. The CDR3 loop is CASSHTGSIGPTEQYF. The CDR3 DNA reads TGTGCCAGCAGCCACACGGGGAGTATTGGCCCCACCGAGCAGTACTTC.

The chain joins TRBV19 to TRBJ2-1; D unclear. This CDR3 has 15 residues. CDR1 LNHDA and CDR2 SQIVND come from the germline V gene (reference sequence). Trimming took 5 bases from V and 2 from J, leaving 13 bases between them. In nucleotides, the CDR3 is TGTGCCAGTAGTGTTTCCCCTGTTACCTACAATGAGCAGTTCTTC. This encodes CASSVSPVTYNEQFF.

The chain couples TRBV5-6 to TRBJ2-5; D might be TRBD2 (5 bases). The CDR3 loop spans 14 amino acids. CDR1 is SGHDT and CDR2 is YYEEEE in the germline V gene. With 2 bases removed from V and 1 base from J, the gap between germline ends came to 9 bases. The CDR3: CASSFPGTQETQYF. The CDR3 bases are TGTGCCAGCAGCTTCCCGGGAACCCAAGAGACCCAGTACTTC.

V gene TRBV28 combines with J gene TRBJ1-2, with 8 bases identical to TRBD1. The V gene's germline CDR1 is MDHEN and CDR2 SYDVKM. The CDR3 length is 13 residues. Trimming cost V 5 bases and J 8 bases; bases outside gene matches: 7. Here the CDR3 reads CASSPRTGRGYTF. As DNA, the CDR3 is TGTGCCAGCAGTCCCCGGACAGGGAGGGGCTACACCTTC.

The rearrangement joins TRBV7-3 to TRBJ2-7; 9 bases line up with TRBD1. V was clipped by 1 base and J by 5 bases; unmatched bases: 9. The CDR3 loop spans 16 amino acids. The germline gives CDR1 SGHTA, CDR2 FQGTGA. The DNA of the CDR3 is TGTGCCAGCAGCTTAAGCGGGACAGGGAACTACCACGAGCAGTACTTC. Protein product: CASSLSGTGNYHEQYF.

CDR3 residues: CARSQIAGGRTYNEQFF. For the CDR3, the DNA is TGTGCCAGAAGCCAGATAGCGGGGGGGAGGACCTACAATGAGCAGTTCTTC. The chain has TRBV5-3 and TRBJ2-1; TRBD2 matches at 11 bases. TRBV5-3 is an open reading frame whose function is uncertain. After removal of 4 bases from V and 2 bases from J, the junction contained 8 bases not matched to a gene. This CDR3 is 17 amino acids long.

This clone was seen repeatedly, ten times or more. This sequence joins TRBV7-2 and TRBJ2-7, with 9 nucleotides matching TRBD1. From germline, CDR1 is SGHTA and CDR2 FQGNSA. The CDR3 is made up of 15 amino acids. With 3 bases clipped from V and 3 bases from J, the junction kept 6 bases outside the gene matches. The CDR3 DNA is TGTGCCAGCAGCTTCGCCGGACAGGGGATCTACGAGCAGTACTTC. This encodes CASSFAGQGIYEQYF.

The genes are TRBV5-1 and TRBJ1-1, with a tentative D call TRBD1 (5 bases). V was trimmed by 1 base and J by 1 base, leaving 8 bases between them. Germline V gene lookup returns CDR1 SGHRS and CDR2 YFSETQ. CDR3 length equals 14 residues. The CDR3 DNA reads TGCGCCAGCAGCTTGCGAGGGGCGAACACTGAAGCTTTCTTT. It yields the protein CASSLRGANTEAFF.

The V gene is TRBV19, the J gene TRBJ1-2, with 10 bases identical to TRBD1. The CDR3 runs 15 residues. V shed 6 bases, J shed 4 bases, and the junction held 8 bases outside the gene matches. Germline V gives CDR1 LNHDA, CDR2 SQIVND (reference sequence). Here the CDR3 reads CASRLTGTGVYGYTF. DNA of the CDR3: TGTGCCAGTAGATTAACCGGGACAGGGGTCTATGGCTACACCTTC.

This chain uses TRBV7-9 with TRBJ2-7; TRBD1 matches at 7 bases. The trim removed 4 bases at V and 0 bases at J, leaving 6 bases unmatched. This CDR3 is built from 15 residues. CDR1 SEHNR and CDR2 FQNEAQ come from the germline V gene (reference sequence). CDR3 protein: CASSWETGSSYEQYF. The CDR3 DNA is TGTGCCAGCAGCTGGGAGACAGGGAGCTCCTACGAGCAGTACTTC.

The J gene is TRBJ2-3, the V gene TRBV27; 7 nucleotides line up with TRBD1. CDR3 length equals 13 residues. Germline lookup yields CDR1 MNHEY and CDR2 SMNVEV (reference sequence). The V segment lost 6 bases and the J segment 6 bases; nucleotides outside the gene matches: 6. The CDR3 sequence is CASSLQGLDTQYF. The CDR3 nucleotides read TGTGCCAGCAGCCTACAGGGGTTGGATACGCAGTATTTT.

The V call is TRBV7-2, the J call TRBJ2-3; 11 bases match TRBD1. Trimming took 4 bases from V and 4 from J; bases not matched to a gene: 1. CDR3 length: 14 amino acids. The V gene's germline CDR1 is SGHTA and CDR2 FQGNSA. The CDR3 here is CASSSGQGADTQYF. CDR3 nucleotide sequence: TGTGCCAGCAGCTCGGGACAGGGGGCAGATACGCAGTATTTT.